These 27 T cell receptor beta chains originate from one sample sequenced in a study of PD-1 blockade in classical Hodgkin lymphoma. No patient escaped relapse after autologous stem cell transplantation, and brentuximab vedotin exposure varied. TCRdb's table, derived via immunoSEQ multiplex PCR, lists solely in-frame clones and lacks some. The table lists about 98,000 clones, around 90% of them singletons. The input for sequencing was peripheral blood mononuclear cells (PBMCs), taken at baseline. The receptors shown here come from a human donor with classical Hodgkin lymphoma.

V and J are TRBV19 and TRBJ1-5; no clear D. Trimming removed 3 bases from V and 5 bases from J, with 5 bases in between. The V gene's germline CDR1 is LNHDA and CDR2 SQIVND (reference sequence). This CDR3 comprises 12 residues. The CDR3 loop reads CASSMRDQPQHF. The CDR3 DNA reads TGTGCCAGTAGTATGAGAGATCAGCCCCAGCATTTT.

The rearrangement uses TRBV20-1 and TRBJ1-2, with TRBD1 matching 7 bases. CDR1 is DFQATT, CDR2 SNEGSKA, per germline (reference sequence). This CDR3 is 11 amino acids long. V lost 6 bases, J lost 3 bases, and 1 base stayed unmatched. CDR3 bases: TGCAGTGCCGGACAGGACTATGGCTACACCTTC. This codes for CSAGQDYGYTF.

CDR3 region: CASSYDRSAYEQYF. CDR3 sequence (DNA): TGTGCCAGCAGTTACGACAGGTCAGCCTACGAGCAGTACTTC. The rearrangement joins TRBV6-5 to TRBJ2-7; weak D call: TRBD1 (6 bases). Trimming pared 2 bases from V and 2 bases from J, leaving 10 bases between. The CDR3 is made up of 14 amino acids. The V gene's germline CDR1 is MNHEY and CDR2 SVGAGI.

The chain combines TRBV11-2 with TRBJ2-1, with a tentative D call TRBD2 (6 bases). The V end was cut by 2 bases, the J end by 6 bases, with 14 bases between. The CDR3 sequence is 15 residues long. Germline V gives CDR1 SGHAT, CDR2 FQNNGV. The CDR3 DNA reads TGTGCCAGCAGCTTACTTGGGCGGGACGGCAATGAGCAGTTCTTC. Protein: CASSLLGRDGNEQFF.

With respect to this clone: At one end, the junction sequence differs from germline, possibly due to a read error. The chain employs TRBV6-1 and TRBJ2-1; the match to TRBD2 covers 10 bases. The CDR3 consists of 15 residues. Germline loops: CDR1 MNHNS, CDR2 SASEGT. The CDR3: CASREWLAGDVEQFF. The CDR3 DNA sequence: TGTGCCAGCCGTGAGTGGCTAGCGGGAGACGTTGAGCAGTTCTTC.

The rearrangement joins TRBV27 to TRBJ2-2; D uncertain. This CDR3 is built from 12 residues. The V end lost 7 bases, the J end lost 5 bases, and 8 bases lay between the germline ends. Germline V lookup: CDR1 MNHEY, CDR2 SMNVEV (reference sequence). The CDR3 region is CASIGVTGELFF. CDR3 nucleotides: TGTGCCAGCATCGGAGTGACCGGGGAGCTGTTTTTT.

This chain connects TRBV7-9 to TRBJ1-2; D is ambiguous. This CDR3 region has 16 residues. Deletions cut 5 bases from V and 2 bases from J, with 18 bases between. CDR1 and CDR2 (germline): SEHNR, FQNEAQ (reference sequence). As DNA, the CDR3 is TGTGCCAGCAGCGCCGCCACGGGGATTGGGAACTATGGCTACACCTTC. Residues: CASSAATGIGNYGYTF. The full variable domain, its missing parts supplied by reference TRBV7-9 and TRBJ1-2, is DTGVSQNPRHKITKRGQNVTFRCDPISEHNRLYWYRQTLGQGPEFLTYFQNEAQLEKSRLLSDRFSAERPKGSFSTLEIQRTEQGDSAMYLCASSAATGIGNYGYTFGSGTRLTVV.

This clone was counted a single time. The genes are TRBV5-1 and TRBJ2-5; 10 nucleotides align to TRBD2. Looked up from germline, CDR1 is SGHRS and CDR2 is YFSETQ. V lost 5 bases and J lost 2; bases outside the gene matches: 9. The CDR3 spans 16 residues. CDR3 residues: CASSRASGSYQETQYF. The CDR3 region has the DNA TGCGCCAGCAGTCGGGCTAGCGGGAGTTATCAAGAGACCCAGTACTTC.

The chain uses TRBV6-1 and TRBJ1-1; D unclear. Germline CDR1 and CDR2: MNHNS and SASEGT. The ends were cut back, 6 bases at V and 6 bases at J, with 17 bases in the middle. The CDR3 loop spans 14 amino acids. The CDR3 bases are TGTGCCAGCAGCGCGGGCCTCCTCCCTCCTGAAGCTTTCTTT. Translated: CASSAGLLPPEAFF.

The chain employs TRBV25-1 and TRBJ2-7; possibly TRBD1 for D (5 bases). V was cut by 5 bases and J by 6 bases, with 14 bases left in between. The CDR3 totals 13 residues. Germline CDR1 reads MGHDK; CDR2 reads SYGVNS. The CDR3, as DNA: TGTGCCAGCAGTAGGCAGGGATTTGGCGAGCAGTACTTC. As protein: CASSRQGFGEQYF.

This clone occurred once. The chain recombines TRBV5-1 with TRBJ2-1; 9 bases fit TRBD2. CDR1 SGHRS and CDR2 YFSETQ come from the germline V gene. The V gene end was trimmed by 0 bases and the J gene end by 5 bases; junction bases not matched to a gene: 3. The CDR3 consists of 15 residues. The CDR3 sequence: CASSLESGRNNEQFF. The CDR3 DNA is TGCGCCAGCAGCTTGGAAAGCGGGAGGAACAATGAGCAGTTCTTC.

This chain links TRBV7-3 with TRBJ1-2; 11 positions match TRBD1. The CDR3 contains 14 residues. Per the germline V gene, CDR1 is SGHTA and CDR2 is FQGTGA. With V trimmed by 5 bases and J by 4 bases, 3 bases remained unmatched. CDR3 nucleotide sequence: TGTGCCAGCAGCCCGGACAGGGGGCTCTATGGCTACACCTTC. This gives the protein CASSPDRGLYGYTF.

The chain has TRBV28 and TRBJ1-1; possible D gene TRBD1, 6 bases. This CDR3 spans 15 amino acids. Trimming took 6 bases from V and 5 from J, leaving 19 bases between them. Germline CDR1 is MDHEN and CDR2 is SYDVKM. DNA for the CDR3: TGTGCCAGCAGCGCCGGAGGCAGGGGTAAAACTGAAGCTTTCTTT. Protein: CASSAGGRGKTEAFF.

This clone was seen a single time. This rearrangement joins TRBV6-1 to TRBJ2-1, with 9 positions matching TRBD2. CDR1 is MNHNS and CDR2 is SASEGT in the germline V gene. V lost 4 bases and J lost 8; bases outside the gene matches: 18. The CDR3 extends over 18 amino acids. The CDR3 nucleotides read TGTGCCAGCAGTGGAGGGGGTAGGCTAGCGGGGAGGCAGGATGAGCAGTTCTTC. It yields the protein CASSGGGRLAGRQDEQFF.

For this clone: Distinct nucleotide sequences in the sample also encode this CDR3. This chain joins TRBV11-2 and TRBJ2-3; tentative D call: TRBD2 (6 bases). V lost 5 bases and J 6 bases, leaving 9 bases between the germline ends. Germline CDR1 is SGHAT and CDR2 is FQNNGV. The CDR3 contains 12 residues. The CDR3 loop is CASSPGGDTQYF. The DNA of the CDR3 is TGTGCCAGCAGCCCTGGGGGGGATACGCAGTATTTT. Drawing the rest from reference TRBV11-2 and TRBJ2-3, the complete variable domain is EAGVAQSPRYKIIEKRQSVAFWCNPISGHATLYWYQQILGQGPKLLIQFQNNGVVDDSQLPKDRFSAERLKGVDSTLKIQPAKLEDSAVYLCASSPGGDTQYFGPGTRLTVL.

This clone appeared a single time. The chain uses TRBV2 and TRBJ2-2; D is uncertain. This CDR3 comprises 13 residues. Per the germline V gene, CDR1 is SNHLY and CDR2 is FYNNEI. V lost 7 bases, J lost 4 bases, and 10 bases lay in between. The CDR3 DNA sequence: TGTGCCAGCACGAACACCTTCACCGGGGAGCTGTTTTTT. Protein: CASTNTFTGELFF.

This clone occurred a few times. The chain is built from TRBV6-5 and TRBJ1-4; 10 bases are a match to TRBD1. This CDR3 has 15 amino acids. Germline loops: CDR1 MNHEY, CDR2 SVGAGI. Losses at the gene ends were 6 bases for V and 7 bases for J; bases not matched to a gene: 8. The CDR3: CASRDLGQGSEKLFF. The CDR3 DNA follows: TGTGCCAGCAGAGACCTGGGACAGGGGAGTGAAAAACTGTTTTTT.

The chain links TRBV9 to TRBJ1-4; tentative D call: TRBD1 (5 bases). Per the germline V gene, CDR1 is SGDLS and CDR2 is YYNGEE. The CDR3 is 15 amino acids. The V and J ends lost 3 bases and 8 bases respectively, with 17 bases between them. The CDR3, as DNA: TGTGCCAGCAGCGCCTGGCCCCAGGGCGGAGAAAAACTGTTTTTT. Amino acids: CASSAWPQGGEKLFF.

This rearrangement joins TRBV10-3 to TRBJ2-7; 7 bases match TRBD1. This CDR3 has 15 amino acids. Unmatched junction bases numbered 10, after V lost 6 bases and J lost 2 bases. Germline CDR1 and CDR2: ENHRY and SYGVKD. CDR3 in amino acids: CAISAGTDTTYEQYF. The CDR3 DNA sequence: TGTGCCATCAGCGCCGGGACAGATACTACCTACGAGCAGTACTTC.

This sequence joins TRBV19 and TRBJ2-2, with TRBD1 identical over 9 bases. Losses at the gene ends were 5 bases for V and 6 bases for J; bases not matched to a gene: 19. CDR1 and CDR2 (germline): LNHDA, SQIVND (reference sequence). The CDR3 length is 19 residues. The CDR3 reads CASSFGGDRAAKLAGELFF. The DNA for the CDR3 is TGTGCCAGTAGTTTCGGTGGGGACAGGGCGGCCAAACTGGCCGGGGAGCTGTTTTTT.

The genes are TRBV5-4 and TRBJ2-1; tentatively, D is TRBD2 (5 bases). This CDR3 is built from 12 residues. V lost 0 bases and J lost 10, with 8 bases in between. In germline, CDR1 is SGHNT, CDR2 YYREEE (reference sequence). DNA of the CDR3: TGTGCCAGCAGCTTGGTTCCGGGAGAGCAGTTCTTC. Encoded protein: CASSLVPGEQFF.

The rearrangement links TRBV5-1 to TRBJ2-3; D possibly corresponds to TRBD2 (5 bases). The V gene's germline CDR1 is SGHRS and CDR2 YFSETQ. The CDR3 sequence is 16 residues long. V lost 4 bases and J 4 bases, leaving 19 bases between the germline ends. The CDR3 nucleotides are TGCGCCAGCAGCCCAGAGCGGTTCAGGTCCCCAGATACGCAGTATTTT. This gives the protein CASSPERFRSPDTQYF.

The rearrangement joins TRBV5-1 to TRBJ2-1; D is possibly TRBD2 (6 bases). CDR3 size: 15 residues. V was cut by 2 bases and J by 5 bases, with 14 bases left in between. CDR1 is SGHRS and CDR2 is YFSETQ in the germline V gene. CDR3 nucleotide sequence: TGCGCCAGCAGCTTATCCGCCGGGACTCACAATGAGCAGTTCTTC. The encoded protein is CASSLSAGTHNEQFF.

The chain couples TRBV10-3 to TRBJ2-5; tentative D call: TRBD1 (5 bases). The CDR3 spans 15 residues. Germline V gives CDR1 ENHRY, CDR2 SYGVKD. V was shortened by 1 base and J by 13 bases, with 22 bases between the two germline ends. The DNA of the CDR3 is TGTGCCATCAGTGAGTTTAAGGACACCCGGAGTGCCTTGTACTTC. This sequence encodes CAISEFKDTRSALYF.

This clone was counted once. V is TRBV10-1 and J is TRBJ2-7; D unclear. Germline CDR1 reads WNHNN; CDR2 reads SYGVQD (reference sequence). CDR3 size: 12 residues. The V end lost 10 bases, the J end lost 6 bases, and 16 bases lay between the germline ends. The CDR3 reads CATAGSSGEQYF. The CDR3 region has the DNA TGCGCCACCGCAGGTTCTTCGGGCGAGCAGTACTTC.

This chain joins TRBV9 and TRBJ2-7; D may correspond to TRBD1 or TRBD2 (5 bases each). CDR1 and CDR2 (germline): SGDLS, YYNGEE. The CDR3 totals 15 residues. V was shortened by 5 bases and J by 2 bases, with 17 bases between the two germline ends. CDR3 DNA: TGTGCCAGCAGGAGGGGAGAGGGGTCGGCCTACGAGCAGTACTTC. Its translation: CASRRGEGSAYEQYF.

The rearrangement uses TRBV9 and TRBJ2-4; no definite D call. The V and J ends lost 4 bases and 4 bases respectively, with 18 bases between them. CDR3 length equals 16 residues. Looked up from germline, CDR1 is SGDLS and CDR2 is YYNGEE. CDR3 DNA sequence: TGTGCCAGCAGCCCCCAACTGAACCACCAGAAAAACATTCAGTACTTC. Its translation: CASSPQLNHQKNIQYF. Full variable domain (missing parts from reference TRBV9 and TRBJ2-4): DSGVTQTPKHLITATGQRVTLRCSPRSGDLSVYWYQQSLDQGLQFLIQYYNGEERAKGNILERFSAQQFPDLHSELNLSSLELGDSALYFCASSPQLNHQKNIQYFGAGTRLSVL.